This T cell receptor beta chain came from a study of T-cell reconstitution after alpha-beta-depleted transplantation in children. During its preparation, the TCRbeta library received unique molecular identifiers. TCRdb re-called the PCR reads through MiXCR, storing one row per CDR3 protein. Of 220,000 or so distinct CDR3 sequences listed, less than 9% are singletons. This clonotype appeared many times. No antigen is known for it. General study findings and limits: The main origin of T-cell counts and diversity one year after transplant was newly produced T cells.

The CDR3 sequence is 14 residues long. V trimming: 9 bases; J trimming: 0 bases; junction bases outside the gene matches: 6. In germline, CDR1 is SGHAT, CDR2 FQNNGV. V gene TRBV11-2 combines with J gene TRBJ2-3; 7 nucleotides match TRBD2. The sequencing here drew on PBMCs, mostly from graft donor cells, taken 180 days after TCRalphabeta/CD19-depleted stem cell transplant. The sequence was obtained from a male patient aged 5 to 17 who had a stem cell transplant for acute lymphoblastic leukemia, so the T cells may come from the graft donor. CDR3 residues: CASKRGLSTDTQYF. In nucleotides, the CDR3 is TGTGCCAGTAAGCGGGGACTCAGCACAGATACGCAGTATTTT.